This paragraph reports one TCR beta chain. This clone's antigen is unknown. Per-base qualities were not stored, and no clone one base away is much larger. The immunoSEQ Assay was used to sequence TCRbeta CDR3 regions. After extraction, genomic DNA underwent amplification by bias-controlled multiplex PCR, followed by high-throughput sequencing. The paper's processing steps were these. To quantify the absolute abundance of every unique TCRbeta CDR3 region, sequences were collapsed and filtered. T cell fraction was estimated by normalizing TCRbeta template counts to usable DNA, which was measured by amplifying reference genes present in all nucleated cells. Repertoire TCRs were annotated as SARS-CoV-2-specific by exact matching of V gene, CDR3 amino acid sequence and J gene to a known reactive TCR set. The reference SARS-CoV-2 TCR set came from MIRA and was filtered for enrichment in COVID-19-positive ImmuneCODE repertoires, removing public or cross-reactive TCRs. Drawing on the MIRA antigens, annotated TCRs were analysed further at the level of specific ORF or position within ORF. Breadth was defined as the number of annotated unique rearrangements divided by the total number of unique productive rearrangements, and depth was defined as the summed frequency of the annotated unique rearrangements. Two-sided Wilcoxon rank-sum tests were used to compare TCR breadth between groups. Entries here come from immuneACCESS through TCRdb and include only in-frame sequences with V and J called. Some clones fail to appear in such tables; in the studies checked, an unresolved V gene covers under half of the shortfall, and the cause of the remainder is unknown. V, J and clone size are those of that table, while D and trimming were read from the DNA. This sample is represented by under 550,000 clones; approximately 92% of them were singletons. Jointly, the top ten make up approximately 12% of the sample.

The data were taken from a study of Ad26.COV2.S vaccination and SARS-CoV-2 variants (dated by TCRdb to about 2021). For context, the study as a whole: Donors in the vaccine arm were drawn from COV1001, a multicentre, randomized, double-blind, placebo-controlled phase I-IIa trial testing Ad26.COV2.S in healthy adults. Dosing of Ad26.COV2.S was intramuscular, at either 5x10^10 or 1x10^11 viral particles, delivered as one shot or as two shots spaced 56 days apart. Sequencing of the TCRbeta repertoire served to evaluate the specificity and breadth of SARS-CoV-2-reactive T cell receptors following Ad26.COV2.S vaccination. The TCR-sequenced set comprised approximately 32 samples: some 19 Ad26.COV2.S vaccine recipients, 5 placebo recipients and 8 SARS-CoV-2 convalescent individuals. Trial participants were randomized into five groups of five: low-dose or high-dose Ad26.COV2.S given once or twice, or placebo on both occasions. Throughout the experiments and outcome assessment, investigators stayed blinded to trial group allocation. General conclusions and limits of the study: Comparable non-spike TCR breadth was observed between vaccine and placebo recipients, consistent with only spike being contained in the vaccine. The study was not powered for comparison of responses between vaccine doses or regimens. After vaccination, substantial breadth of spike-specific CD8+ and CD4+ T cell responses was reported. Spike-specific TCR breadth was higher in Ad26.COV2.S recipients than in placebo recipients (P = 0.0014). According to the authors, total T cell responses may have been underestimated by the TCR breadth and depth analyses.

The sample's treatment or condition label, in plain terms: about 20 received Ad26.COV2.S at low or high dose, single or two shots; about 5 received placebo; per-sample allocation not given. Repertoires of vaccine and placebo recipients were sequenced from samples taken on day 63 after the first injection. Cohort 1b enrolled about two dozen adults aged 18-55 years at a single site in Boston, USA, between 29 July and 7 August 2020. As a vaccine, Ad26.COV2.S was a replication-incompetent adenovirus type 26 vector that expressed a prefusion-stabilized SARS-CoV-2 spike protein derived from the original Wuhan strain. This clonotype was sampled from a person aged 18-60 years who received the Ad26.COV2.S COVID-19 vaccine or a placebo. The source was peripheral blood, collected in a trial of Ad26.COV2.S vaccine versus placebo.

The nucleotide sequence reads TGTGCCAGCAGCTACGGCGGGGCTAACTATGGCTACACCTTC. This yields the protein CASSYGGANYGYTF. This chain is built from TRBV7-2 and TRBJ1-2; no D gene call is confident. The junction carries 9 bases between V and J, which are trimmed by 4 bases and 0 bases respectively. Counted from cysteine to phenylalanine, this CDR3 has 14 amino acids. Solely the CDR3 DNA is kept, with 42 bases framed from the first base. For CDR1 and CDR2, the germline V gene lists SGHTA and FQGNSA.